This entry lists 17 T cell receptor beta chains sequenced from one sample in a study of persistence of HIV-infected CD4 T cells. The libraries were made with immunoSEQ version 4 in survey mode. Data came from immunoSEQ multiplex PCR; TCRdb stores just in-frame clones and leaves some out. The table has 45,000 or so clones, over 80% seen once. Anti-CD3/anti-CD28 beads served as a nonspecific positive control stimulus. CD4+ T cells upregulating both CD40 ligand and CD69 were sorted as responding cells. Their target antigens are unknown. The sample in question was CD4+ T cells sorted from PBMCs after approximately 18-hour stimulation, obtained from a patient who received antiretroviral therapy. The receptors shown here come from an adult woman with HIV who was CMV-seropositive.

This clone was counted a single time. This rearrangement joins TRBV12-3 or TRBV12-4 to TRBJ2-5; 8 bases are shared with TRBD2. The CDR3 sequence is 13 residues long. The trim removed 5 bases at V and 5 bases at J, leaving 4 bases unmatched. CDR3 residues: CASSPGGPETQYF. The CDR3 region has the DNA TGTGCCAGCAGTCCGGGGGGGCCGGAGACCCAGTACTTC.

This chain links TRBV5-8 with TRBJ2-1; D is unclear. Germline lookup yields CDR1 SGHTS and CDR2 YDEGEE. The length of the CDR3 is 13 residues. Between the trimmed V and J ends, which lost 4 bases and 10 bases, there was a span of 15 bases. CDR3 sequence (DNA): TGTGCCAGCAGCCAAATAGGCCTGAGGGAGCAGTTCTTC. Protein product: CASSQIGLREQFF.

The rearrangement joins TRBV20-1 to TRBJ2-1; D not certain. The V gene's germline CDR1 is DFQATT and CDR2 SNEGSKA (reference sequence). The CDR3 covers 10 residues. V lost 5 bases and J 5 bases, leaving 4 bases between the germline ends. The CDR3 DNA reads TGCAGTGCTCTTAACAATGAGCAGTTCTTC. Translated: CSALNNEQFF.

This chain links TRBV30 with TRBJ1-1; D remains unclear. The germline CDR1 and CDR2 sequences are GTSNPN and SVGIG (reference sequence). V gave up 3 bases and J gave up 1 base, with 9 bases separating them. This CDR3 has 13 residues. The CDR3: CAWRFQTNTEAFF. DNA of the CDR3: TGTGCCTGGAGGTTCCAGACGAACACTGAAGCTTTCTTT.

The chain links TRBV6-6 to TRBJ1-3; 7 bases map to TRBD1. The CDR3 consists of 16 residues. V was pared by 6 bases and J by 4 bases, with 12 bases of the junction left unmatched. CDR1 is MNHNY, CDR2 SVGAGI, per germline (reference sequence). CDR3: CASRPGDRVRGNTIYF. The CDR3 coding sequence is TGTGCCAGCAGGCCCGGTGACAGGGTCCGGGGAAACACCATATATTTT.

The count of this clone is one. This rearrangement joins TRBV14 to TRBJ2-7; D ambiguous. CDR3 length: 15 residues. V was shortened by 0 bases and J by 4 bases, with 13 bases between the two germline ends. CDR1 and CDR2 from the germline V gene are SGHDN and FVKESK. The CDR3 coding sequence is TGTGCCAGCAGCCAAGATGGTTTTCTGTCGTACGAGCAGTACTTC. This gives the protein CASSQDGFLSYEQYF.

The V and J genes are TRBV28 and TRBJ1-1; the D is unclear. CDR1 MDHEN and CDR2 SYDVKM come from the germline V gene. V gave up 9 bases and J gave up 1 base, with 9 bases separating them. The CDR3 loop spans 12 amino acids. The CDR3 DNA is TGTGCCAGTGACACTGCGAACACTGAAGCTTTCTTT. This codes for CASDTANTEAFF.

This chain links TRBV5-1 with TRBJ2-7, with 8 nucleotides matching TRBD1. Germline CDR1 SGHRS, CDR2 YFSETQ. The CDR3 has 15 amino acids. V lost 2 bases, J lost 3 bases, and 7 bases stayed unmatched. CDR3 nucleotide sequence: TGCGCCAGCAGCTTACCTGACAGGGGTCTCTACGAGCAGTACTTC. This sequence encodes CASSLPDRGLYEQYF.

The chain carries TRBV27 and TRBJ2-4; the D is unclear. CDR1 and CDR2 (germline): MNHEY, SMNVEV (reference sequence). Trimming removed 2 bases at V and 10 bases at J, with 12 bases between. The CDR3 sequence is 13 residues long. CDR3: CASSLLGTTIQYF. In DNA form, the CDR3 reads TGTGCCAGCAGTTTACTCGGTACCACTATTCAGTACTTC.

The chain employs TRBV3-1 (or the pseudogene TRBV3-2) and TRBJ2-3; 9 bases align to TRBD2. With 1 base clipped from V and 2 bases from J, the junction kept 4 bases outside the gene matches. The germline CDR1 and CDR2 sequences are LGHDT and YNNKEL (reference sequence). The CDR3 has 16 amino acids. The DNA for the CDR3 is TGTGCCAGCAGCCAAGGGGCGGGGGGGATCACAGATACGCAGTATTTT. This encodes CASSQGAGGITDTQYF.

Only a few counts were recorded for this clone. This chain links TRBV6-1 with TRBJ1-5; no clear D. This CDR3 spans 12 amino acids. Germline CDR1 reads MNHNS; CDR2 reads SASEGT. V lost 2 bases, J lost 6 bases, and 5 bases lay in between. CDR3 residues: CASSERAQPQHF. The CDR3 DNA reads as TGTGCCAGCAGTGAACGGGCTCAGCCCCAGCATTTT.

The chain has TRBV30 and TRBJ1-5, with TRBD1 matching 7 bases. The CDR3 contains 13 residues. With V trimmed by 0 bases and J by 5 bases, 1 base remained unmatched. Germline V gene lookup returns CDR1 GTSNPN and CDR2 SVGIG (reference sequence). In nucleotides, the CDR3 is TGTGCCTGGAGTGTAACAGGGGATCAGCCCCAGCATTTT. It yields the protein CAWSVTGDQPQHF.

The rearrangement uses TRBV9 and TRBJ1-1; D may be TRBD1 (5 bases). This CDR3 region has 14 residues. Trimming cost V 2 bases and J 4 bases, with 12 bases left between them. The V gene's germline CDR1 is SGDLS and CDR2 YYNGEE. The chain's CDR3 is CASSVREGGTEAFF. CDR3 nucleotide sequence: TGTGCCAGCAGCGTCAGGGAAGGCGGCACTGAAGCTTTCTTT. The full variable domain, rest sourced from reference TRBV9 and TRBJ1-1, is DSGVTQTPKHLITATGQRVTLRCSPRSGDLSVYWYQQSLDQGLQFLIQYYNGEERAKGNILERFSAQQFPDLHSELNLSSLELGDSALYFCASSVREGGTEAFFGQGTRLTVV.

This chain uses TRBV27 with TRBJ1-4, with 8 bases fitting TRBD1. The CDR3 contains 16 residues. CDR1 MNHEY and CDR2 SMNVEV come from the germline V gene (reference sequence). J was trimmed by 7 bases and V by 3 bases; bases with no gene match: 10. CDR3 protein: CASSLGQVRKGEKLFF. As DNA, the CDR3 is TGTGCCAGCAGTTTGGGACAGGTTAGAAAGGGTGAAAAACTGTTTTTT.

This clone came up a few times. This chain connects TRBV5-4 to TRBJ2-7; D gene ambiguous. Deletions cut 0 bases from V and 0 bases from J, with 7 bases between. CDR3 size: 14 residues. Germline V lookup: CDR1 SGHNT, CDR2 YYREEE (reference sequence). The CDR3 is CASSLDSFSYEQYF. The CDR3 coding sequence is TGTGCCAGCAGCTTGGACAGTTTCTCCTACGAGCAGTACTTC.

The V call is TRBV2, the J call TRBJ2-5; D gene uncertain. Germline V gene data show CDR1 as SNHLY and CDR2 as FYNNEI. Trimming cost V 4 bases and J 4 bases, with 10 bases left between them. This CDR3 is 13 amino acids long. The CDR3 loop reads CASSGDGVETQYF. CDR3 coding DNA: TGTGCCAGCAGTGGCGATGGGGTAGAGACCCAGTACTTC.

The chain couples TRBV28 to TRBJ1-5; D not certain. The CDR3 extends over 15 amino acids. Germline V gives CDR1 MDHEN, CDR2 SYDVKM. The V and J ends lost 8 bases and 1 base respectively, with 15 bases between them. In DNA, the CDR3 is TGTGCCAGCCATAAGGCGGGGAGGAGCAATCAGCCCCAGCATTTT. This sequence encodes CASHKAGRSNQPQHF.